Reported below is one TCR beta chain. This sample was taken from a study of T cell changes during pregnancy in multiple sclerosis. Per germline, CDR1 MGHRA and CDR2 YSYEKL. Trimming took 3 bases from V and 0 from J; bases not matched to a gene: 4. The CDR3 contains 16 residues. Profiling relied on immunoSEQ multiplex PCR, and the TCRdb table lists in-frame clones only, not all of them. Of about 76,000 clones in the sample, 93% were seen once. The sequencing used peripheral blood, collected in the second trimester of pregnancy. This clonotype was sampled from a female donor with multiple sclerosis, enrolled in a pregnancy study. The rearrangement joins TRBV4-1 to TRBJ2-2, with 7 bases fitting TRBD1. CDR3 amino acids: CASSHQGQTNTGELFF. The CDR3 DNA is TGCGCCAGCAGCCATCAGGGACAGACGAACACCGGGGAGCTGTTTTTT.